Listed here are 26 T cell receptor beta chains from one sample, sequenced in a study of PD-1 blockade in classical Hodgkin lymphoma. Time point reported: cycle 4 day 1 (C4D1), after five to seven weeks of nivolumab. Relapse after autologous stem cell transplantation occurred in every patient, and brentuximab vedotin exposure varied. Data came from immunoSEQ multiplex PCR; TCRdb stores just in-frame clones and leaves some out. This table holds about 28,000 clones, just under 80% found once. Sequencing used peripheral blood mononuclear cells (PBMCs), obtained before the fourth cycle of nivolumab. All receptors derive from a human donor with classical Hodgkin lymphoma.

The chain joins TRBV6-5 to TRBJ2-1, with 7 bases that match TRBD1. The CDR3 totals 13 residues. The junction had 2 bases not matched to a gene; V was cut back by 6 bases and J by 3 bases. Germline assignment: CDR1 MNHEY and CDR2 SVGAGI. The CDR3 nucleotides read TGTGCCAGCAGCCGGGACAGCTACAATGAGCAGTTCTTC. It translates to CASSRDSYNEQFF.

V usage is TRBV18 and J usage is TRBJ1-1; tentatively, D is TRBD1 (6 bases). This CDR3 is built from 13 residues. Germline CDR1 KGHSH, CDR2 LQKENI. Trimming pared 5 bases from V and 1 base from J, leaving 8 bases between. CDR3 amino acids: CASSRGANTEAFF. In nucleotides, the CDR3 is TGTGCCAGCTCAAGGGGGGCGAACACTGAAGCTTTCTTT.

This chain links TRBV2 with TRBJ1-3; 7 bases fit TRBD1. With V trimmed by 8 bases and J by 0 bases, 13 bases remained unmatched. CDR3 length equals 17 residues. CDR1 and CDR2 from the germline V gene are SNHLY and FYNNEI. CDR3: CASGRDRKLDSGNTIYF. For the CDR3, the DNA is TGTGCCAGCGGAAGGGACAGAAAGCTTGACTCTGGAAACACCATATATTTT.

The rearrangement links TRBV29-1 to TRBJ1-3, with D possibly matching TRBD1 (5 bases). Germline V CDR1 and CDR2: SQVTM, ANQGSEA. There are 15 residues in the CDR3. Trimming took 4 bases from V and 2 from J, leaving 15 bases between them. The CDR3 is CSVAGDRITGNTIYF. The CDR3 bases are TGCAGCGTTGCGGGTGACAGAATAACTGGAAACACCATATATTTT. Full variable domain (outside the CDR3, taken from reference TRBV29-1 and TRBJ1-3): SAVISQKPSRDICQRGTSLTIQCQVDSQVTMMFWYRQQPGQSLTLIATANQGSEATYESGFVIDKFPISRPNLTFSTLTVSNMSPEDSSIYLCSVAGDRITGNTIYFGEGSWLTVV.

The V gene is TRBV6-4, the J gene TRBJ1-5; a weak D match, TRBD1 (5 bases). The germline CDR1 and CDR2 sequences are MRHNA and SNTAGT. The CDR3 totals 13 residues. V shed 4 bases and J shed 8 bases, with 12 bases lying between them. CDR3 sequence: CASSGGQREPQHF. The CDR3 nucleotides read TGTGCCAGCAGTGGTGGACAACGGGAGCCCCAGCATTTT.

The chain has TRBV28 and TRBJ2-3, with D uncertain. The V gene lost 2 bases and the J gene lost 1 base, with 16 bases spanning the gap. CDR3 size: 17 residues. Germline V gives CDR1 MDHEN, CDR2 SYDVKM. The CDR3 DNA follows: TGTGCCAGCAGTTTACAACAGTCCCTGTACCGCACAGATACGCAGTATTTT. Its protein is CASSLQQSLYRTDTQYF.

About this clone: This CDR3 is also generated by other DNA sequences in the sample. This chain links TRBV6-6 with TRBJ2-5, with TRBD1 matching 10 bases. Trimming removed 9 bases from V and 3 bases from J; junction bases left unmatched: 10. The CDR3 is made up of 15 amino acids. In germline, CDR1 is MNHNY, CDR2 SVGAGI (reference sequence). The CDR3 region is CASTNGGTGEETQYF. In DNA, the CDR3 is TGTGCCAGTACCAATGGCGGGACAGGGGAAGAGACCCAGTACTTC.

V is TRBV29-1 and J is TRBJ2-5; 7 positions match TRBD1. The CDR3 has 14 amino acids. Germline V lookup: CDR1 SQVTM, CDR2 ANQGSEA. V lost 4 bases and J lost 3; bases outside the gene matches: 8. Here the CDR3 reads CSVGPGTAKETQYF. The CDR3 coding sequence is TGCAGCGTTGGGCCCGGGACAGCAAAAGAGACCCAGTACTTC.

This clone has only a few counts. The CDR3 sequence: CAISESQDRNQPQHF. Written as DNA, the CDR3 is TGTGCCATCAGTGAGTCCCAGGATCGCAATCAGCCCCAGCATTTT. The genes are TRBV10-3 and TRBJ1-5; D uncertain. V lost 0 bases to trimming and J lost 2 bases, with 8 bases between them. The germline V gene encodes CDR1 ENHRY and CDR2 SYGVKD. CDR3 length equals 15 residues.

The CDR3 region is CASSDESDFAYEQYF. For the CDR3, the DNA is TGTGCCAGCAGTGACGAGTCGGACTTCGCCTACGAGCAGTACTTC. This rearrangement joins TRBV6-1 to TRBJ2-7; possibly TRBD2 for D (5 bases). Looked up from germline, CDR1 is MNHNS and CDR2 is SASEGT. The CDR3 totals 15 residues. V shed 3 bases and J shed 2 bases, with 14 bases lying between them.

The CDR3 nucleotides are TGTGCCAGTAGTAAAGCTAGCGGCTACAATGAGCAGTTCTTC. Amino acids: CASSKASGYNEQFF. This rearrangement joins TRBV19 to TRBJ2-1; 7 bases line up with TRBD2. The J segment lost 3 bases and the V segment lost 4 bases, leaving 3 bases of the junction unmatched. Germline CDR1 is LNHDA and CDR2 is SQIVND (reference sequence). This CDR3 is 14 amino acids long.

The chain combines TRBV7-9 with TRBJ1-1; 10 bases line up with TRBD1. The J segment lost 3 bases and the V segment lost 5 bases, leaving 3 bases of the junction unmatched. CDR1 is SEHNR and CDR2 is FQNEAQ in the germline V gene (reference sequence). CDR3 length equals 14 residues. CDR3 sequence reads: CASSGDRGDTEAFF. The CDR3 region has the DNA TGTGCCAGCAGCGGGGACAGGGGCGACACTGAAGCTTTCTTT.

This chain links TRBV23-1 with TRBJ1-5; D gene ambiguous. TRBV23-1 is reported as an ORF; its role is uncertain. Trimming removed 0 bases at V and 6 bases at J, with 18 bases between. The CDR3 runs 17 residues. CDR3 in amino acids: CASSQSEEGPLSQPQHF. CDR3 DNA sequence: TGCGCCAGCAGTCAATCTGAAGAGGGTCCCCTAAGTCAGCCCCAGCATTTT.

The chain has TRBV4-2 and TRBJ2-5; TRBD2 is a possible D gene (7 bases). The CDR3 totals 18 residues. Trimming took 3 bases from V and 4 from J, leaving 24 bases between them. CDR1 is LGHNA and CDR2 is YNFKEQ in the germline V gene. The chain's CDR3 is CASSQGSSYVGGGETQYF. CDR3 coding DNA: TGTGCCAGCAGCCAGGGTAGTAGCTATGTGGGAGGGGGAGAGACCCAGTACTTC.

This chain connects TRBV28 to TRBJ1-4, with 8 bases lining up with TRBD1. Germline CDR1 is MDHEN and CDR2 is SYDVKM. The length of the CDR3 is 15 residues. Trimming at V came to 3 bases and at J to 8 bases, leaving 8 bases not matched to a gene. CDR3 protein: CASSLLQGAGEKLFF. The CDR3 nucleotides are TGTGCCAGCAGTTTGCTTCAGGGGGCTGGGGAAAAACTGTTTTTT.

V gene TRBV15 combines with J gene TRBJ2-5; D call uncertain. This CDR3 is built from 14 residues. The germline gives CDR1 LNHNV, CDR2 YYDKDF (reference sequence). The V end was cut by 0 bases, the J end by 4 bases, with 9 bases between. Here the CDR3 DNA reads TGTGCCACCAGCAGAGACAAATTCTTAGAGACCCAGTACTTC. Translation gives CATSRDKFLETQYF.

The genes are TRBV5-1 and TRBJ2-5, with 13 bases lining up with TRBD2. The V gene end was trimmed by 1 base and the J gene end by 5 bases; junction bases not matched to a gene: 8. The CDR3 covers 17 residues. Per germline, CDR1 SGHRS and CDR2 YFSETQ. The CDR3, as DNA: TGCGCCAGCAGCTTGACTAGCGGGAGGGCTAATCGGGAGACCCAGTACTTC. Its protein product is CASSLTSGRANRETQYF.

This chain links TRBV11-2 with TRBJ1-3; D may be TRBD1 (5 bases). The CDR3 is made up of 13 amino acids. Between the trimmed V and J ends, which lost 8 bases and 1 base, there was a span of 9 bases. Germline CDR1 and CDR2: SGHAT and FQNNGV. Written as DNA, the CDR3 is TGTGCCAGCTTAGGGGCATCTGGAAACACCATATATTTT. Translating it yields CASLGASGNTIYF.

V usage is TRBV5-4 and J usage is TRBJ2-5; no definite D call. This CDR3 region has 13 residues. From germline, CDR1 is SGHNT and CDR2 YYREEE (reference sequence). The V gene lost 1 base and the J gene lost 1 base, with 5 bases spanning the gap. The CDR3 DNA is TGTGCCAGCAGCTTGAATCCCCAAGAGACCCAGTACTTC. Translation: CASSLNPQETQYF.

The chain combines TRBV6-1 with TRBJ1-1; TRBD1 is a possible D gene (5 bases). The CDR3 totals 13 residues. Trimming removed 6 bases from V and 5 bases from J, with 13 bases in between. The V gene's germline CDR1 is MNHNS and CDR2 SASEGT. CDR3 coding DNA: TGTGCCAGCAGGAGGGGAGGAGGGACTGAAGCTTTCTTT. Translated: CASRRGGGTEAFF.

J is TRBJ2-7 and V is TRBV19, with D possibly being TRBD1 (6 bases). The CDR3 is 14 amino acids. Trimming shortened V by 6 bases and J by 6 bases, and 18 bases separated the two germline ends. The germline gives CDR1 LNHDA, CDR2 SQIVND (reference sequence). The CDR3 DNA is TGTGCCAGTAGCACGGACAGCATTCGTACCGAGCAGTACTTC. This codes for CASSTDSIRTEQYF.

The J gene is TRBJ2-7, the V gene TRBV9; 7 bases align to TRBD2. Germline CDR1 reads SGDLS; CDR2 reads YYNGEE. Trimming took 4 bases from V and 1 from J; bases not matched to a gene: 5. The CDR3 sequence is 14 residues long. The CDR3 reads CASSPRTSSYEQYF. The CDR3 nucleotides are TGTGCCAGCAGCCCTCGGACTAGTTCCTACGAGCAGTACTTC. The variable domain in full, completed from reference TRBV9 and TRBJ2-7, reads DSGVTQTPKHLITATGQRVTLRCSPRSGDLSVYWYQQSLDQGLQFLIQYYNGEERAKGNILERFSAQQFPDLHSELNLSSLELGDSALYFCASSPRTSSYEQYFGPGTRLTVT.

The chain uses TRBV5-1 and TRBJ1-1; D is unresolved. Germline V gene sequence: CDR1 SGHRS, CDR2 YFSETQ. This CDR3 region has 15 residues. V shed 5 bases and J shed 1 base, with 15 bases lying between them. The CDR3 DNA reads as TGCGCCAGCAGATTCCCGAGAGGCCCGAACACTGAAGCTTTCTTT. It specifies CASRFPRGPNTEAFF. Looking up the rest from reference TRBV5-1 and TRBJ1-1 gives the full variable domain: KAGVTQTPRYLIKTRGQQVTLSCSPISGHRSVSWYQQTPGQGLQFLFEYFSETQRNKGNFPGRFSGRQFSNSRSEMNVSTLELGDSALYLCASRFPRGPNTEAFFGQGTRLTVV.

This sequence joins TRBV4-2 and TRBJ2-5, with 12 bases lining up with TRBD2. Germline CDR1 is LGHNA and CDR2 is YNFKEQ. CDR3 length: 16 amino acids. V gave up 4 bases and J gave up 5 bases; unmatched junction bases: 8. The CDR3 DNA reads TGTGCCAGCAGCCCAGGGTGGACTAGCGGGAAGGAGACCCAGTACTTC. As protein: CASSPGWTSGKETQYF.

The chain has TRBV7-6 and TRBJ2-3; TRBD1 agrees at 10 bases. V was pared by 1 base and J by 1 base, with 2 bases of the junction left unmatched. Germline CDR1 and CDR2: SGHVS and FNYEAQ. The CDR3 is made up of 16 amino acids. CDR3 coding DNA: TGTGCCAGCAGCTTAGGAGGGACAGGGGGCACAGATACGCAGTATTTT. It codes for CASSLGGTGGTDTQYF. The whole variable domain, remainder taken from reference TRBV7-6 and TRBJ2-3, is GAGVSQSPRYKVTKRGQDVALRCDPISGHVSLYWYRQALGQGPEFLTYFNYEAQQDKSGLPNDRFSAERPEGSISTLTIQRTEQRDSAMYRCASSLGGTGGTDTQYFGPGTRLTVL.

V is TRBV5-1 and J is TRBJ2-5, with D maybe TRBD2 (6 bases). Gene TRBJ2-7 matches the end of the DNA better, so the J call may be wrong. CDR1 is SGHRS, CDR2 YFSETQ, per germline. The CDR3 contains 14 residues. CDR3 sequence: CASSPAGNTYEQYF. CDR3 sequence (DNA): TGCGCCAGCAGCCCTGCGGGGAACACCTACGAGCAGTACTTC.